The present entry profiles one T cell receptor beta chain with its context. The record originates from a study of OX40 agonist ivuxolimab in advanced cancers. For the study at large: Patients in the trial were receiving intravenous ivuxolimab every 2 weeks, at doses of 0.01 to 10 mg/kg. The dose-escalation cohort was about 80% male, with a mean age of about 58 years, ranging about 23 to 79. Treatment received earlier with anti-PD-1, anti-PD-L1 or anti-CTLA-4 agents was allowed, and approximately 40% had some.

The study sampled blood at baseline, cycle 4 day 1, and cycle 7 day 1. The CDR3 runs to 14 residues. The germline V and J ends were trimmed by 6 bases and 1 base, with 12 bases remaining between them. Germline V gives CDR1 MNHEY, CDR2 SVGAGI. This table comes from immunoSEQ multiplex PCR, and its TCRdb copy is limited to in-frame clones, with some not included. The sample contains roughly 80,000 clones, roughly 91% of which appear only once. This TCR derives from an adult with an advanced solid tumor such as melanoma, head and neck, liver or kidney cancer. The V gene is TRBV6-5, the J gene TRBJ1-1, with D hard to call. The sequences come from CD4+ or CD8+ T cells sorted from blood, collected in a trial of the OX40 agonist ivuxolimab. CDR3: CASRLTVGNTEAFF. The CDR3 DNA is TGTGCCAGCAGGCTTACAGTAGGGAACACTGAAGCTTTCTTT.